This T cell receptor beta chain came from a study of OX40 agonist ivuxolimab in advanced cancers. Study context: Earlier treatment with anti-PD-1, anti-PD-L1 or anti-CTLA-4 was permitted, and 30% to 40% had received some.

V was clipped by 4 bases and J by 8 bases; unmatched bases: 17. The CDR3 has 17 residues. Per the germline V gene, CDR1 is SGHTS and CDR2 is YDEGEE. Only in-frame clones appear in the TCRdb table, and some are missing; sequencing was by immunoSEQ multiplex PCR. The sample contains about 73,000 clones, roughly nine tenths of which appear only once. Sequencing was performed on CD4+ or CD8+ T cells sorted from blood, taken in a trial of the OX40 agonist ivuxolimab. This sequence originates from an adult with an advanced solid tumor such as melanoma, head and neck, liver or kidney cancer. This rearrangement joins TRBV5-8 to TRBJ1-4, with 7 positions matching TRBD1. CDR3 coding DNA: TGTGCCAGCAGCACTTGGACAGGCTACTCCAGAAAAGAAAAACTGTTTTTT. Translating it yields CASSTWTGYSRKEKLFF.